A single sample gave rise to the 3 T cell receptor beta chains below, sequenced in a study of cytomegalovirus exposure and HLA in healthy donors. With 60 Vbeta and 13 Jbeta primers, the PCR was carried out. The assay was immunoSEQ multiplex PCR, and TCRdb's table has in-frame clones only and misses some. The specimen's table records roughly 74,000 clones. Sequencing was done on a sample of PBMCs. The receptors derive from a female donor in good health and CMV-seropositive.

The chain is built from TRBV11-2 and TRBJ2-1, with TRBD2 matching over 14 bases. Germline CDR1 reads SGHAT; CDR2 reads FQNNGV. With 3 bases clipped from V and 7 bases from J, the junction kept 2 bases outside the gene matches. The CDR3 is 15 residues long. CDR3 nucleotide sequence: TGTGCCAGCAGCTTGGGGACTAGCGGGAGAAATGAGCAGTTCTTC. It codes for CASSLGTSGRNEQFF. Full variable domain (remainder filled in from reference TRBV11-2 and TRBJ2-1): EAGVAQSPRYKIIEKRQSVAFWCNPISGHATLYWYQQILGQGPKLLIQFQNNGVVDDSQLPKDRFSAERLKGVDSTLKIQPAKLEDSAVYLCASSLGTSGRNEQFFGPGTRLTVL.

This sequence joins TRBV7-8 and TRBJ2-5; 7 positions agree with TRBD1. Germline CDR1 is SGHVS and CDR2 is FQNEAQ. J lost 5 bases, V lost 4 bases, and 10 bases had no gene match. The CDR3 runs to 15 residues. Written as DNA, the CDR3 is TGTGCCAGCAGCTCCAGGGGGTCGCTAGAGGAGACCCAGTACTTC. Amino acids: CASSSRGSLEETQYF.

This chain connects TRBV19 to TRBJ2-5, with D possibly TRBD1 on 6 matching bases. Per the germline V gene, CDR1 is LNHDA and CDR2 is SQIVND (reference sequence). CDR3 length equals 16 residues. V gave up 4 bases and J gave up 1 base, with 16 bases separating them. The CDR3 nucleotides are TGTGCCAGTAGTACTTCAAGGGGGATTCTCCAAGAGACCCAGTACTTC. This sequence encodes CASSTSRGILQETQYF.